The 9 T cell receptor beta chains below were found in one sample sequenced in a study of CD8 T cells in ankylosing spondylitis. TCRdb reprocessed the 5' RACE reads via MiXCR and lists one record per CDR3 protein. Here the sample spans around 130,000 distinct CDR3 sequences, approximately 6.8% being singletons. Sequenced sample: blood, either unsorted or a sorted T cell fraction (not recorded which). These receptors came from a male donor with ankylosing spondylitis or in good health (not recorded which).

This clonotype was recorded many times. The V gene is TRBV5-1, the J gene TRBJ1-2, with unresolved D. Germline CDR1 reads SGHRS; CDR2 reads YFSETQ. There are 13 residues in the CDR3. V was cut by 4 bases and J by 2 bases, with 9 bases left in between. The CDR3 DNA reads as TGCGCCAGCAGCGCGGAAATAAACTATGGCTACACCTTC. Its protein product is CASSAEINYGYTF.

This clonotype rates as medium-sized. This rearrangement joins TRBV27 to TRBJ2-5; D possibly corresponds to TRBD1 (7 bases). The CDR3 contains 15 residues. Trimming removed 1 base from V and 5 bases from J, with 14 bases in between. In germline, CDR1 is MNHEY, CDR2 SMNVEV (reference sequence). The CDR3 loop reads CASSLFSRGDETQYF. CDR3 nucleotide sequence: TGTGCCAGCAGTTTATTTAGCAGGGGGGACGAGACCCAGTACTTC.

This clonotype was recorded many times. The chain employs TRBV4-2 and TRBJ2-1, with D uncertain. The CDR3 contains 12 residues. Trimming left V 0 bases short and J 8 bases short, with 5 bases between. CDR1 and CDR2 (germline): LGHNA, YNFKEQ. The DNA for the CDR3 is TGTGCCAGCAGCCAAGATACACATGAGCAGTTCTTC. Protein sequence: CASSQDTHEQFF.

This clonotype was recorded many times. The V and J genes are TRBV5-1 and TRBJ1-5; D uncertain. The germline V gene has CDR1 SGHRS and CDR2 YFSETQ. The CDR3 spans 14 residues. The V gene lost 0 bases and the J gene lost 3 bases, with 7 bases spanning the gap. CDR3 protein: CASSLEGINQPQHF. The CDR3 bases are TGCGCCAGCAGCTTGGAGGGAATCAATCAGCCCCAGCATTTT.

Many counts were recorded for this clonotype. The genes are TRBV7-9 and TRBJ2-3; 9 positions agree with TRBD1. This CDR3 is 17 amino acids long. Trimming at V came to 4 bases and at J to 4 bases, leaving 12 bases not matched to a gene. CDR1 and CDR2 from the germline V gene are SEHNR and FQNEAQ (reference sequence). Here the CDR3 reads CASSSAAGTGPPDTQYF. DNA of the CDR3: TGTGCCAGCAGCTCCGCCGCCGGGACAGGGCCCCCAGATACGCAGTATTTT.

This clonotype was seen at least ten times. V and J are TRBV7-9 and TRBJ2-3; D uncertain. Looked up from germline, CDR1 is SEHNR and CDR2 is FQNEAQ (reference sequence). This CDR3 has 12 amino acids. V was trimmed by 7 bases and J by 5 bases, leaving 10 bases between them. This CDR3 reads CASTGRVDTQYF. In DNA form, the CDR3 reads TGTGCCAGCACCGGTCGGGTAGATACGCAGTATTTT.

This clonotype was seen at least ten times. The chain is built from TRBV3-1 and TRBJ2-7; 7 positions match TRBD2. The length of the CDR3 is 16 residues. The germline CDR1 and CDR2 sequences are LGHDT and YNNKEL (reference sequence). The V gene end was trimmed by 5 bases and the J gene end by 2 bases; junction bases not matched to a gene: 12. Here the CDR3 reads CASSKDLPSGTYEQYF. The DNA for the CDR3 is TGTGCCAGCAGCAAGGACTTGCCCAGCGGGACCTACGAGCAGTACTTC.

In this sample, this clonotype turned up a few times. This chain uses TRBV10-3 with TRBJ2-1, with D perhaps matching TRBD1 or TRBD2 (5 bases each). Germline-derived CDR1 and CDR2 are ENHRY and SYGVKD. V dropped 6 bases and J dropped 5 bases, with 14 bases sitting between them. The CDR3 is 14 amino acids. The CDR3 nucleotides are TGTGCCATCAGGGACCGGGACCGAGACAATGAGCAGTTCTTC. Translated: CAIRDRDRDNEQFF.

Many counts were recorded for this clonotype. The V gene is TRBV2, the J gene TRBJ2-1; D is possibly TRBD1 (6 bases). The CDR3 has 14 residues. V lost 8 bases, J lost 5 bases, and 16 bases lay in between. Looked up from germline, CDR1 is SNHLY and CDR2 is FYNNEI. CDR3 in DNA: TGTGCCAGCTATTCAGGGGCTGACGACAATGAGCAGTTCTTC. Residues: CASYSGADDNEQFF.